Presented here are 7 T cell receptor beta chains from one specimen sequenced in a study of T cell responses to AZD1222 COVID-19 vaccine. Generated by immunoSEQ multiplex PCR, the TCRdb table keeps only in-frame clones and is missing some. The data show about 78,000 clones, 90% seen once. Here the sequenced sample was peripheral blood, taken 28 days after the second AZD1222 dose. The receptors come from an adult who received the AZD1222 COVID-19 vaccine.

The chain employs TRBV5-5 and TRBJ1-5, with D possibly being TRBD1 (6 bases). The germline V gene encodes CDR1 SGHKS and CDR2 YYEKEE (reference sequence). The CDR3 has 16 amino acids. The germline V and J ends were trimmed by 4 bases and 3 bases, with 17 bases remaining between them. The CDR3 DNA reads as TGTGCCAGCAGCCAGGGGTGGAGAGAATCCAATCAGCCCCAGCATTTT. Translated, it gives CASSQGWRESNQPQHF.

The genes are TRBV30 and TRBJ2-1; 9 bases line up with TRBD2. The CDR3 extends over 16 amino acids. The J segment lost 1 base and the V segment lost 2 bases, leaving 6 bases of the junction unmatched. Germline V CDR1 and CDR2: GTSNPN, SVGIG (reference sequence). The DNA for the CDR3 is TGTGCCTGGAGTTTGACTAGCGGAGATTCCTACAATGAGCAGTTCTTC. The encoded protein is CAWSLTSGDSYNEQFF.

A single count supports this clone. J is TRBJ2-3 and V is TRBV24-1; D uncertain. V was trimmed by 0 bases and J by 4 bases, leaving 7 bases between them. This CDR3 spans 14 amino acids. CDR1 is KGHDR, CDR2 SFDVKD, per germline. Here the CDR3 DNA reads TGTGCCACCAGTGATTTGGACCACCCAGATACGCAGTATTTT. It encodes CATSDLDHPDTQYF.

V usage is TRBV30 and J usage is TRBJ1-2; weak D call: TRBD1 (5 bases). The length of the CDR3 is 22 residues. Between the trimmed V and J ends, which lost 4 bases and 4 bases, there was a span of 40 bases. Per the germline V gene, CDR1 is GTSNPN and CDR2 is SVGIG (reference sequence). CDR3 in amino acids: CAWKATLGTPRSAGSAPYGYTF. The CDR3, as DNA: TGTGCCTGGAAGGCTACCTTAGGGACCCCGCGGAGTGCCGGCAGTGCGCCCTATGGCTACACCTTC.

This chain uses TRBV3-1 (or the pseudogene TRBV3-2) with TRBJ1-6; D may be TRBD1 (5 bases). The CDR3 consists of 14 residues. Germline CDR1 LGHDT, CDR2 YNNKEL (reference sequence). The germline V and J ends were trimmed by 0 bases and 7 bases, with 7 bases remaining between them. The chain's CDR3 is CASSQEGENSPLHF. The DNA of the CDR3 is TGTGCCAGCAGCCAAGAGGGGGAAAATTCACCCCTCCACTTT.

The count of this clone is one. The chain is built from TRBV5-4 and TRBJ1-1; possible D gene TRBD1, 5 bases. The germline V gene has CDR1 SGHNT and CDR2 YYREEE (reference sequence). V was shortened by 5 bases and J by 3 bases, with 14 bases between the two germline ends. This CDR3 has 14 residues. The CDR3, as DNA: TGTGCCAGCAGGGAGGGGTGGGGGGACACTGAAGCTTTCTTT. It encodes CASREGWGDTEAFF.

The rearrangement uses TRBV6-5 and TRBJ1-2, with D maybe TRBD1 (6 bases). Looked up from germline, CDR1 is MNHEY and CDR2 is SVGAGI. Trimming took 9 bases from V and 4 from J, leaving 18 bases between them. CDR3 size: 14 residues. The CDR3 DNA follows: TGTGCCAGTAGGAAACGGGGGGGCAGCTATGGCTACACCTTC. Translation gives CASRKRGGSYGYTF.